The T cell receptor (beta chain) under discussion was sequenced for a study of blood T cell repertoires in COVID-19. About the study: Both acute and convalescent COVID-19 samples were obtained from the United States, Italy and Spain. The cDNA or gDNA used as material had been derived from T cells, B-cell-depleted T cells, or PBMCs.

Authors' data handling: Estimates of nucleated cell counts were drawn from the amplification of reference gene primers. Sequenced by immunoSEQ multiplex PCR; TCRdb stores in-frame clones only, minus some. V and J calls and clone size are given by that table; D and trimming were obtained from the DNA. The sample has around 140,000 clones; 80% are singletons. CDR3 length: 15 amino acids. The V gene end was trimmed by 3 bases and the J gene end by 4 bases; junction bases not matched to a gene: 5. Germline V gene data show CDR1 as LNHDA and CDR2 as SQIVND (reference sequence). This TCR derives from a man in his 70s who had recovered from COVID-19. The chain links TRBV19 to TRBJ2-1; 8 bases map to TRBD2. The material sequenced was peripheral blood. The CDR3 sequence: CASSITAGGYNEQFF. Here the CDR3 DNA reads TGTGCCAGTAGTATCACGGCGGGAGGATACAATGAGCAGTTCTTC.